This T cell receptor beta chain derives from a study of cytomegalovirus exposure and HLA in healthy donors. PCR was performed using 60 Vbeta and 13 Jbeta primers. Assay: immunoSEQ multiplex PCR; the TCRdb copy retains only in-frame clones and omits some. The repertoire holds 100,000 to 150,000 clones, less than 75% seen once, with around 4.5% in the top ten. This CDR3 has 16 amino acids. J was trimmed by 4 bases and V by 4 bases; bases with no gene match: 12. The germline V gene encodes CDR1 LGHNA and CDR2 YNFKEQ. The TCR originated in a woman aged 35 to 49 in good health and CMV-seronegative. J is TRBJ2-7 and V is TRBV4-2, with 8 bases that match TRBD2. The source material was PBMCs. The CDR3 DNA follows: TGTGCCAGCAGCCCCAATATCGGGAGCGGGGGTTACGAGCAGTACTTC. As protein: CASSPNIGSGGYEQYF.